This TCR beta chain was identified in a study of OX40 agonist ivuxolimab in advanced cancers. Turning to the overall study: Ivuxolimab was a fully human IgG2 agonistic monoclonal antibody targeting the costimulatory receptor OX40 (CD134). Intravenous ivuxolimab was administered to patients every 2 weeks at six dose levels: 0.01, 0.1, 0.3, 1.5, 3 and 10 mg/kg. Partial responses occurred in three dose-escalation patients, of whom one had hepatocellular carcinoma and two had cutaneous melanoma. The point of sequencing TCRbeta in the periphery was to test whether ivuxolimab changed TCR sequence diversity and drove clonal T-cell expansion. Of the roughly 50 dose-escalation patients, hepatocellular carcinoma was present in about 20, melanoma in some 15, renal cell carcinoma in 9 and head and neck cancer in 9. In the dose-escalation cohort, 75% to 85% of patients were male, and the mean age was roughly 60 years with a range of about 20 to 80. Prior anti-PD-1, anti-PD-L1 or anti-CTLA-4 therapy was permitted, and 40% to 50% of dose-escalation patients had received checkpoint inhibitors. The paper reports the monotherapy dose-escalation portion (N of about 50 patients) of the phase I ivuxolimab trial.

To sequence the TCRbeta CDR3 region, genomic DNA was isolated from the sorted cells. The immunoSEQ Assay was used to sequence the TCRbeta CDR3 regions. The table comes from immuneACCESS by way of TCRdb, which keeps in-frame sequences with V and J called. Part of the clones is missing from these tables; in studies checked, under half for an unresolved V gene and the rest for unknown reasons. The sample has 100,000 to 150,000 clones on record, just under 95% of them singletons. Jointly, the top ten make up approximately 0.15% of the sample. Patients with autoimmune disease history or receiving systemic immunosuppression were excluded from the trial. Peripheral blood for TCR sequencing was collected from all dose cohorts at baseline, on cycle 4 day 1, and on cycle 7 day 1. Samples came from an open-label, multicenter, first-in-human phase I dose-escalation trial of ivuxolimab. The trial enrolled adults with locally advanced or metastatic head and neck squamous cell, hepatocellular, melanoma or renal cell carcinoma. CD4+ and CD8+ T cells were sorted separately from peripheral blood before TCR sequencing.

V gives up 1 base and J gives up 2 bases, and the segment between their germline ends measures 11 bases. CDR1 is given as SNHLY and CDR2 as FYNNEI, both from the germline V gene. The CDR3 runs 16 amino acids, cysteine and phenylalanine included. CDR3 DNA is the only sequence kept; it has 48 bases, read in frame from the first base. What the authors observed across the whole study: Low levels of normalized T-cell clonal expansion were also seen in some patients who did not respond. The antigen specificity of the peripheral T cells that underwent clonal expansion was not determined. After ivuxolimab, CD8+ T cells had more expanded clones than CD4+ T cells on average. In the 0.1-3.0 mg/kg groups, partial responders were among the patients with the lowest normalized peripheral clonal expansion, particularly in CD8+ T cells. At doses from 0.1 to 3.0 mg/kg, clonal expansion was seen in both CD4+ and CD8+ blood T cells between baseline and week 6.

Note on this clone: Its antigen is not yet known. The sample holds no much larger clone one base away, and base qualities are not on file.

The rearrangement joined TRBV2 to TRBJ1-4; a confident D gene designation cannot be given. The receptor was derived from an adult with an advanced solid tumor such as melanoma, head and neck, liver or kidney cancer. Sequenced material: CD4+ or CD8+ T cells sorted from blood, taken in a trial of the OX40 agonist ivuxolimab. The CDR3 region reads CASSEGSRPTNEKLFF. The DNA sequence is given as TGTGCCAGCAGTGAAGGGAGCCGGCCCACTAATGAAAAACTGTTTTTT.